This T cell receptor (beta chain) comes out of a study of control samples from healthy donors and cancer patients. Produced via immunoSEQ multiplex PCR; TCRdb's table is partial and in-frame only. Of 200,000 or so clones in the sample, about 95% were seen once. The CDR3 is 17 residues long. Germline lookup yields CDR1 SGHNT and CDR2 YYREEE (reference sequence). Trimming took 0 bases from V and 0 from J, leaving 16 bases between them. Sequencing used blood. This rearrangement joins TRBV5-4 to TRBJ2-7; TRBD2 is a possible D gene (5 bases). This sequence originates from a man between 50 and 59 years old in good health. The CDR3 DNA follows: TGTGCCAGCAGCTTGGGAATGGGGAGCTTGAGCTCCTACGAGCAGTACTTC. This gives the protein CASSLGMGSLSSYEQYF.